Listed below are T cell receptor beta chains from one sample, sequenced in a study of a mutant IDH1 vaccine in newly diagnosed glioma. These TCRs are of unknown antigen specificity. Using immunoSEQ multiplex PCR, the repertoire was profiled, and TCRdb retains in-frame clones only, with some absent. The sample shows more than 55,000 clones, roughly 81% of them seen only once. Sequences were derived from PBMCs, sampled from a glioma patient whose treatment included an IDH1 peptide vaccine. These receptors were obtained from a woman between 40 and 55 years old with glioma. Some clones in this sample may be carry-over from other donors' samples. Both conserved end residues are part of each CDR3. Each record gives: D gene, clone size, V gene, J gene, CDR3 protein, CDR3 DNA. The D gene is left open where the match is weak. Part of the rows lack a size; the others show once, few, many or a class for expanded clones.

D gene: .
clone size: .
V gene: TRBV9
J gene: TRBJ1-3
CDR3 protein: CASRSGFRDTIYF
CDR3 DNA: TGTGCCAGCAGGAGTGGCTTTAGGGACACCATATATTTT

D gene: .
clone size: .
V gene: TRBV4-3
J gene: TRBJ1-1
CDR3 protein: CASSHRTDGMNTEAFF
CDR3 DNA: TGCGCCAGCAGCCATAGGACGGACGGTATGAACACTGAAGCTTTCTTT

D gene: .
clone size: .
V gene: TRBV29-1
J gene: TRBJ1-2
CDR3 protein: CSVDLGGEAYGYTF
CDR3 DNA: TGCAGCGTTGATCTGGGGGGTGAGGCCTATGGCTACACCTTC

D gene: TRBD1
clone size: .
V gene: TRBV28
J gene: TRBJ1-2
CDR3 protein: CASSFVGTGYGYTF
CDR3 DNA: TGTGCCAGCAGTTTCGTCGGGACAGGCTATGGCTACACCTTC

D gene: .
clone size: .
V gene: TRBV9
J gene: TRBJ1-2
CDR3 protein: CASTNGIHSNYGYTF
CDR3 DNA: TGTGCCAGCACCAACGGGATCCATTCTAACTATGGCTACACCTTC

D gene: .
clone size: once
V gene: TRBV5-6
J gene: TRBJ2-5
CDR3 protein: CASSWGPLETQYF
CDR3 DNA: TGTGCCAGCAGCTGGGGCCCTCTGGAGACCCAGTACTTC

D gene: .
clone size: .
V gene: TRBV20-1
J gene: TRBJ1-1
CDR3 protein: CSGVNGAEAFF
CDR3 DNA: TGCAGTGGGGTCAATGGGGCTGAAGCTTTCTTT

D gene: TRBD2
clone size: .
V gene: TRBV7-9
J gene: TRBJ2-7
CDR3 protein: CASSSAGVPYEQYF
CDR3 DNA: TGTGCCAGCAGCTCAGCGGGGGTGCCCTACGAGCAGTACTTC

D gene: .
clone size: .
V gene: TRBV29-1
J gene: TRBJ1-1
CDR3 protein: CSVRGVMNTEAFF
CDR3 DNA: TGCAGCGTGCGGGGGGTTATGAACACTGAAGCTTTCTTT

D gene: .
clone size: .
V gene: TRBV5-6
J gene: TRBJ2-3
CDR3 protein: CASRGTESTDTQYF
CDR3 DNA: TGTGCCAGCAGGGGCACAGAAAGCACAGATACGCAGTATTTT

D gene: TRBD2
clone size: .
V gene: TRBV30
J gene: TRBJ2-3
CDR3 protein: CAWREPWRGGFTDTQYF
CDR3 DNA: TGTGCCTGGAGAGAACCCTGGCGGGGGGGTTTCACAGATACGCAGTATTTT

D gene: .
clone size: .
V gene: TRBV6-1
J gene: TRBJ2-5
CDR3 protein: CASSEAGVQTQYF
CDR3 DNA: TGTGCCAGCAGTGAAGCTGGGGTGCAGACCCAGTACTTC

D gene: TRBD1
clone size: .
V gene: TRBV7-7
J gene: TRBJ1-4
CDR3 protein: CASSPLDRGDEKLFF
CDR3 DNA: TGTGCTAGCAGCCCACTCGACAGGGGGGATGAAAAACTGTTTTTT

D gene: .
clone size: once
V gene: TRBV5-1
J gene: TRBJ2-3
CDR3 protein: CASSLEGGTDTQYF
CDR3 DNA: TGCGCCAGCAGCTTGGAGGGTGGCACAGATACGCAGTATTTT

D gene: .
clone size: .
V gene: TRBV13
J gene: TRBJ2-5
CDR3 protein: CASSTRLEGETQYF
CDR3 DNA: TGTGCCAGCAGCACACGGTTGGAGGGAGAGACCCAGTACTTC

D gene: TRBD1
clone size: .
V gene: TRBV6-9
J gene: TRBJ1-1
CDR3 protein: CASSYPRQGGTEAFF
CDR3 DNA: TGTGCCAGCAGTTATCCCCGCCAGGGGGGCACTGAAGCTTTCTTT

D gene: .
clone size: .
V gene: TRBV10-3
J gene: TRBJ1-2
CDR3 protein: CAISESLGFDGYTF
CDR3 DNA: TGTGCCATCAGTGAGTCGCTAGGGTTTGACGGCTACACCTTC

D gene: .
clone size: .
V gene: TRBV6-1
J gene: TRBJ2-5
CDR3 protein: CASSEGTVNWGGETQYF
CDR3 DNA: TGTGCCAGCAGTGAAGGGACAGTAAATTGGGGCGGGGAGACCCAGTACTTC

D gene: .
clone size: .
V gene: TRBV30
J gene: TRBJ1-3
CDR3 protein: CAWSLGNSVGNTIYF
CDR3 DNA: TGTGCCTGGAGCTTGGGAAATTCAGTTGGAAACACCATATATTTT

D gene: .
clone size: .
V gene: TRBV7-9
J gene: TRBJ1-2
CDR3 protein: CASSLVGVNYGYTF
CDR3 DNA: TGTGCCAGCAGCTTAGTTGGAGTTAACTATGGCTACACCTTC

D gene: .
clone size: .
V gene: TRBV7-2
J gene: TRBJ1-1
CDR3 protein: CASSPRGGRFTEAFF
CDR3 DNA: TGTGCCAGCAGCCCGCGGGGGGGGCGATTTACTGAAGCTTTCTTT

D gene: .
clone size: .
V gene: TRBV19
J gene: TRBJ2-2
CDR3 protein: CASRPGQFSGELFF
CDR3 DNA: TGTGCCAGTAGACCCGGACAGTTCTCAGGGGAGCTGTTTTTT

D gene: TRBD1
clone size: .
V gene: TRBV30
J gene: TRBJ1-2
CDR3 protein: CAWSRDRVKRGYGYTF
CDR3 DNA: TGTGCCTGGAGCCGGGACAGGGTAAAACGGGGCTATGGCTACACCTTC

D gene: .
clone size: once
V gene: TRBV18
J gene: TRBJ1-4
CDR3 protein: CASSPLGGEKLFF
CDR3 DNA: TGTGCCAGCTCACCACTGGGGGGTGAAAAACTGTTTTTT

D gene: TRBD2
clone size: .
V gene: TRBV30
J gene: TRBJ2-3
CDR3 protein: CAWRPGLAGPWSTDTQYF
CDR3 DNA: TGTGCCTGGAGACCGGGACTAGCGGGTCCGTGGAGCACAGATACGCAGTATTTT

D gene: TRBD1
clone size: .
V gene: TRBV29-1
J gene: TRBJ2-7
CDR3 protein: CSALTGPYEQYF
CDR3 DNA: TGCAGCGCTTTGACAGGGCCCTACGAGCAGTACTTC

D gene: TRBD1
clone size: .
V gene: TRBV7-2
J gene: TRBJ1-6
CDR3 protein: CASSWGDRVRGALHF
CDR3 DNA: TGTGCCAGCAGCTGGGGGGACAGGGTGCGTGGGGCCCTCCACTTT

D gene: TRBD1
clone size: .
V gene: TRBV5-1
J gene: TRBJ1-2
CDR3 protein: CASTFGQGADNGYTF
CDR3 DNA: TGCGCCAGCACTTTCGGACAGGGGGCGGATAATGGCTACACCTTC

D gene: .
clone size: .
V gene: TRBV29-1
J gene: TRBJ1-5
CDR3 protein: CSVAGVGNQPQHF
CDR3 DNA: TGCAGCGTTGCGGGGGTCGGCAATCAGCCCCAGCATTTT

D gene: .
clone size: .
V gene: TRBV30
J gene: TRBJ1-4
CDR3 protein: CAWSVAGGEKLFF
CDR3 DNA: TGTGCCTGGAGTGTTGCCGGGGGTGAAAAACTGTTTTTT

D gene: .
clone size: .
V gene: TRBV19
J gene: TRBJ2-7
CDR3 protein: CASSRLEGNSYEQYF
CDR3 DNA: TGTGCCAGTAGTAGGTTGGAGGGTAACTCCTACGAGCAGTACTTC

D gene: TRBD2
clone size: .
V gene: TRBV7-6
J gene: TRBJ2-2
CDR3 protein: CASSLAPLSGGNTGELFF
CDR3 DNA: TGTGCCAGCAGCTTAGCCCCGCTAAGCGGGGGTAATACCGGGGAGCTGTTTTTT

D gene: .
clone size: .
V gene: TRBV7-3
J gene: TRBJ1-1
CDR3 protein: CASSFGGWTEAFF
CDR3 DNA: TGTGCCAGCAGCTTCGGAGGGTGGACTGAAGCTTTCTTT

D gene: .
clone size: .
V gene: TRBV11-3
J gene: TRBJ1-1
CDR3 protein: CASSLMVNTEAFF
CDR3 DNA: TGTGCCAGCAGCTTAATGGTGAACACTGAAGCTTTCTTT

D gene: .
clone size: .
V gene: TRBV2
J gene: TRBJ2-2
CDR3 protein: CASSGQGGNTGELFF
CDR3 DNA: TGTGCCAGCAGTGGCCAGGGGGGGAACACCGGGGAGCTGTTTTTT

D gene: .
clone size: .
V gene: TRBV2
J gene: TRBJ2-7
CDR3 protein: CASSVGGTANYEQYF
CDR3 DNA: TGTGCCAGCAGTGTGGGCGGGACAGCCAACTACGAGCAGTACTTC

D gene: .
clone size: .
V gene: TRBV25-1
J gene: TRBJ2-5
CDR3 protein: CASSDRETQYF
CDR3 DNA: TGTGCCAGCAGTGATCGGGAGACCCAGTACTTC

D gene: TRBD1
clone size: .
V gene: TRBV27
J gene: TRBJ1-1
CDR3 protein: CASSFYSGTGGKAFF
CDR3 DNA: TGTGCCAGCAGTTTTTACTCCGGGACAGGGGGTAAAGCTTTCTTT

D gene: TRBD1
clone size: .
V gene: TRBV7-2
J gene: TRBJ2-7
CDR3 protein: CASSRTGGAGWEQYF
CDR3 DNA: TGTGCCAGCAGCCGTACAGGGGGCGCGGGGTGGGAGCAGTACTTC

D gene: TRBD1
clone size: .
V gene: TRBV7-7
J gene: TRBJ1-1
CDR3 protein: CASSPLSRTGNTEAFF
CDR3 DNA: TGTGCTAGCAGCCCACTTTCGAGGACAGGGAACACTGAAGCTTTCTTT

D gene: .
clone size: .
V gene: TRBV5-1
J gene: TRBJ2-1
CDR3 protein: CASSWGAVHNEQFF
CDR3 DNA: TGCGCCAGCAGCTGGGGGGCGGTCCACAATGAGCAGTTCTTC

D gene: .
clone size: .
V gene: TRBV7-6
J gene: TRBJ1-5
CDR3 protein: CASSIRGGQPQHF
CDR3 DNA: TGTGCCAGCAGCATCAGGGGTGGGCAGCCCCAGCATTTT

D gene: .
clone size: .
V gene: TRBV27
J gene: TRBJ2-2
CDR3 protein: CASSLLGRTGELFF
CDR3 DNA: TGTGCCAGCAGTTTACTAGGAAGAACCGGGGAGCTGTTTTTT

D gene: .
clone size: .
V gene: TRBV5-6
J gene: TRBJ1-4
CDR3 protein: CASSPDGGGLATNEKLFF
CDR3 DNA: TGTGCCAGCAGCCCGGACGGAGGAGGTCTTGCAACTAATGAAAAACTGTTTTTT

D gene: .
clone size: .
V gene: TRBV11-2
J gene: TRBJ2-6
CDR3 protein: CASSLVTGANVLTF
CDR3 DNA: TGTGCCAGCAGCTTAGTCACTGGGGCCAACGTCCTGACTTTC

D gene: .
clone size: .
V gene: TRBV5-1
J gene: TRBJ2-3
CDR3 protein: CASSWGTGATDTQYF
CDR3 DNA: TGCGCCAGCAGCTGGGGGACCGGGGCCACAGATACGCAGTATTTT

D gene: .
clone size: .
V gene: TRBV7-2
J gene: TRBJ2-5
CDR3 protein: CASSWVAETQYF
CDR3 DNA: TGTGCCAGCAGCTGGGTGGCGGAGACCCAGTACTTC

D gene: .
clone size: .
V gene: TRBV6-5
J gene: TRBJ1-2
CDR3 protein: CASSYFSWVGGYTF
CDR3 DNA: TGTGCCAGCAGTTACTTCTCGTGGGTGGGTGGCTACACCTTC

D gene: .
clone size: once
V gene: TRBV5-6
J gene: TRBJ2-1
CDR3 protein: CASSHFRGYTSYNEQFF
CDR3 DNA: TGTGCCAGCAGTCATTTCCGGGGGTACACCTCCTACAATGAGCAGTTCTTC

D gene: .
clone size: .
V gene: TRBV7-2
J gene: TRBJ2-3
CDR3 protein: CASSLTGTDTQYF
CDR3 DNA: TGTGCCAGCAGCTTAACCGGCACAGATACGCAGTATTTT

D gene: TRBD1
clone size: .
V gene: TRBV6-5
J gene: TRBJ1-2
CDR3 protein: CASSYSLTGGHYGYTF
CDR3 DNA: TGTGCCAGCAGTTACTCGCTAACAGGGGGCCACTATGGCTACACCTTC

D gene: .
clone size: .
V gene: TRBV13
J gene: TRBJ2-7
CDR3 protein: CASSDSQRSYEQYF
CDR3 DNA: TGTGCCAGCAGCGACTCACAGAGATCCTACGAGCAGTACTTC

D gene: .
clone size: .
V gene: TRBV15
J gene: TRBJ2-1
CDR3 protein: CATSTTETNEQFF
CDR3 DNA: TGTGCCACCAGCACAACAGAGACCAATGAGCAGTTCTTC

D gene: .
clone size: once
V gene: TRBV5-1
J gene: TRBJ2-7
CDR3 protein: CASRNRVDFDEQYF
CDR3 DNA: TGCGCCAGCAGGAACAGGGTAGATTTCGACGAGCAGTACTTC

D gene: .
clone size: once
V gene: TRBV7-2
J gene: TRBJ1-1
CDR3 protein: CASSLGRGARYGTEAFF
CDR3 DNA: TGTGCCAGCAGCTTAGGCAGGGGCGCGCGTTATGGCACTGAAGCTTTCTTT

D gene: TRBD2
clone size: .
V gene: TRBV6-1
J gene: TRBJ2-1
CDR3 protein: CATHSGVSSYNEQFF
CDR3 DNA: TGTGCCACACATAGCGGGGTGAGCTCCTACAATGAGCAGTTCTTC